A single T cell receptor beta chain is shown here with its context. The source of the sample is a study of blood T cell repertoires in COVID-19. Study context: The United States, Italy and Spain provided the acute and convalescent COVID-19 samples. PBMCs, B-cell-depleted T cells, or T cells provided the cDNA or gDNA that made up the material.

Assay: immunoSEQ multiplex PCR; the TCRdb copy retains only in-frame clones and omits some. The sample comprises about 150,000 clones, around 90% of which are singletons, and 0.5% to 0.55% rests with the top ten. CDR3 length: 13 amino acids. The germline V and J ends were trimmed by 2 bases and 6 bases, with 9 bases remaining between them. Germline V gives CDR1 SGHDT, CDR2 YYEEEE. Sequences were obtained from peripheral blood. The TCR sequence derives from a man aged 45-65 years with acute or convalescent COVID-19. The chain uses TRBV5-6 and TRBJ2-1; a possible D gene is TRBD2 (6 bases). The CDR3 region has the DNA TGTGCCAGCAGCTTCGGGGGTAGCAATGAGCAGTTCTTC. It specifies CASSFGGSNEQFF.